Following are 15 T cell receptor beta chains from one sample sequenced in a study of blood T cells in healthy people across ages. A second roughly 7 to 11 cycle PCR used barcoded and J-beta primers. TCRdb ran MiXCR on the 5' RACE reads and lists one entry per CDR3 protein. The sample lists some 640,000 distinct CDR3 sequences, 25% to 30% occurring once. The specimen sequenced was blood. The receptors come from a woman aged 80 or older in good health.

This clonotype was detected a few times. A much larger clone is a single base away; this may be a read error. The CDR3 loop is CASRYSLAMYEQYF. CDR3 DNA: TGTGCCAGCAGGTATAGCCTAGCGATGTACGAGCAGTACTTC. The rearrangement links TRBV6-2 or TRBV6-3 to TRBJ2-7; possible D gene TRBD2, 6 bases. Germline values: CDR1 MNHEY, CDR2 SVGEGT. V gave up 6 bases and J gave up 4 bases, with 16 bases separating them. The CDR3 covers 14 residues.

The V gene is TRBV5-6, the J gene TRBJ2-6, with a weak D call TRBD2 (7 bases). The CDR3 extends over 16 amino acids. V shed 3 bases and J shed 4 bases, with 14 bases lying between them. CDR1 is SGHDT and CDR2 is YYEEEE in the germline V gene. CDR3 loop: CASSWGGASGANVLTF. CDR3 DNA: TGTGCCAGCAGCTGGGGGGGGGCGTCCGGGGCCAACGTCCTGACTTTC.

This clonotype was recorded a few times. This may arise from a read error, as a much more abundant clone is one base away. The chain recombines TRBV4-1 with TRBJ2-2; 9 nucleotides agree with TRBD1. CDR1 MGHRA and CDR2 YSYEKL come from the germline V gene. CDR3 length equals 17 residues. CDR3 DNA: TGCGCCAGCAGCGCAGCAGGGACAGGGCGAAACACCGGGGAGCGGTTTTTT. Its translation is CASSAAGTGRNTGERFF.

The chain combines TRBV11-2 with TRBJ1-4; no clear D. The V end lost 5 bases, the J end lost 8 bases, and 15 bases lay between the germline ends. Germline values: CDR1 SGHAT, CDR2 FQNNGV. CDR3 length equals 14 residues. The CDR3 here is CASSPMRNAEKLFF. The CDR3 coding sequence is TGTGCCAGCAGCCCAATGCGGAATGCCGAAAAACTGTTTTTT.

The chain carries TRBV30 and TRBJ2-1, with 7 bases matching TRBD1. V gave up 7 bases and J gave up 7 bases; unmatched junction bases: 16. Germline CDR1 and CDR2: GTSNPN and SVGIG (reference sequence). The CDR3 extends over 15 amino acids. In nucleotides, the CDR3 is TGTGCCTCTTCCTGGGACAGCCTGGGTGATAATGAGCAGTTCTTC. Translating it yields CASSWDSLGDNEQFF. Supplemented by reference TRBV30 and TRBJ2-1, the full variable domain reads SQTIHQWPATLVQPVGSPLSLECTVEGTSNPNLYWYRQAAGRGLQLLFYSVGIGQISSEVPQNLSASRPQDRQFILSSKKLLLSDSGFYLCASSWDSLGDNEQFFGPGTRLTVL.

This clonotype was counted between two and nine times. Since a much larger clone is just one base distant, this may be a read error. The CDR3 DNA follows: TGCGCCAGCAGCTTGACGGGACTAGCGGGGGGACATGAGCAGTACTTC. Its translation: CASSLTGLAGGHEQYF. The chain has TRBV5-1 and TRBJ2-5, with 15 bases aligning to TRBD2. The CDR3 covers 16 residues. The germline V gene encodes CDR1 SGHRS and CDR2 YFSETQ. J lost 11 bases, V lost 1 base, and 9 bases had no gene match.

This clonotype was seen only a few times. The gene calls are TRBV5-5 and TRBJ2-3; D is unresolved. Deletions cut 0 bases from V and 0 bases from J, with 17 bases between. CDR1 is SGHKS and CDR2 is YYEKEE in the germline V gene (reference sequence). This CDR3 has 18 residues. The CDR3: CASSLGMRSQISTDTQYF. For the CDR3, the DNA is TGTGCCAGCAGCTTGGGGATGCGGTCGCAGATTAGCACAGATACGCAGTATTTT.

CDR3 amino acids: CASSLVRDNSPLHF. CDR3 coding DNA: TGTGCCAGCAGCTTAGTCAGAGATAATTCACCCCTCCACTTT. The chain couples TRBV7-6 to TRBJ1-6, with D uncertain. Trimming pared 1 base from V and 5 bases from J, leaving 6 bases between. Per germline, CDR1 SGHVS and CDR2 FNYEAQ. CDR3 length: 14 amino acids.

This clonotype was observed a handful of times. V and J are TRBV4-2 and TRBJ2-3, with 10 bases lining up with TRBD2. The CDR3 loop spans 15 amino acids. J gave up 3 bases and V 3 bases, and 3 bases lay outside the gene matches. Germline V gene data show CDR1 as LGHNA and CDR2 as YNFKEQ. CDR3 coding DNA: TGTGCCAGCAGCCACCCAGCGGGGGGGACAGATACGCAGTATTTT. Encoded protein: CASSHPAGGTDTQYF.

The chain combines TRBV7-2 with TRBJ2-2; 12 nucleotides agree with TRBD1. Losses at the gene ends were 7 bases for V and 7 bases for J; bases not matched to a gene: 4. Germline V gives CDR1 SGHTA, CDR2 FQGNSA. This CDR3 comprises 14 residues. CDR3 amino acids: CASIGTGGNGELFF. The DNA of the CDR3 is TGTGCCAGCATCGGGACAGGGGGCAACGGGGAGCTGTTTTTT. Using reference TRBV7-2 and TRBJ2-2 for the parts outside the CDR3, the full variable domain is GAGVSQSPSNKVTEKGKDVELRCDPISGHTALYWYRQSLGQGLEFLIYFQGNSAPDKSGLPSDRFSAERTGGSVSTLTIQRTQQEDSAVYLCASIGTGGNGELFFGEGSRLTVL.

This clonotype was seen ten or more times. The rearrangement uses TRBV28 and TRBJ2-1; TRBD2 matches 8 bases. With V trimmed by 3 bases and J by 1 base, 5 bases remained unmatched. CDR1 and CDR2 from the germline V gene are MDHEN and SYDVKM. This CDR3 comprises 16 residues. The CDR3 coding sequence is TGTGCCAGCAGTTTCCTTGCGGGGGGATCCTACAATGAGCAGTTCTTC. It yields the protein CASSFLAGGSYNEQFF.

At least ten counts were recorded for this clonotype. The chain combines TRBV6-2 or TRBV6-3 with TRBJ1-2; the D is unclear. The germline V gene has CDR1 MNHEY and CDR2 SVGEGT. The V gene lost 6 bases and the J gene lost 8 bases, with 7 bases spanning the gap. This CDR3 is built from 10 residues. The CDR3 sequence is CASRDSGYTF. The CDR3 DNA reads TGTGCCAGCAGGGACTCGGGCTACACCTTC.

This clonotype was seen many times. This rearrangement joins TRBV12-3 or TRBV12-4 to TRBJ2-1, with TRBD1 identical over 8 bases. Trimming took 3 bases from V and 4 from J; bases not matched to a gene: 8. There are 16 residues in the CDR3. Here the CDR3 DNA reads TGTGCCAGCAGTTTCCCAGGGACAGGCCTTTACAATGAGCAGTTCTTC. Protein product: CASSFPGTGLYNEQFF.

This clonotype was detected ten times or more. The V and J genes are TRBV5-1 and TRBJ2-7; tentatively, D is TRBD2 (6 bases). The germline V and J ends were trimmed by 3 bases and 5 bases, with 18 bases remaining between them. The CDR3 totals 15 residues. Germline V gives CDR1 SGHRS, CDR2 YFSETQ. Here the CDR3 reads CASSSLRAGRDEQYF. In DNA, the CDR3 is TGCGCCAGCAGCTCCCTTAGGGCGGGGAGAGACGAGCAGTACTTC.

Remarks on this clonotype: A much larger clone sits a single nucleotide away, making a read error possible. V and J are TRBV7-9 and TRBJ2-7; D is possibly TRBD1 (6 bases). The germline gives CDR1 SEHNR, CDR2 FQNEAQ (reference sequence). The CDR3 totals 14 residues. V dropped 2 bases and J dropped 7 bases, with 15 bases sitting between them. The CDR3 nucleotides read TGTGCCAGCAGCTTAAATCTGGGGGCGAGGGAGCAGTACTTC. It is translated as CASSLNLGAREQYF.